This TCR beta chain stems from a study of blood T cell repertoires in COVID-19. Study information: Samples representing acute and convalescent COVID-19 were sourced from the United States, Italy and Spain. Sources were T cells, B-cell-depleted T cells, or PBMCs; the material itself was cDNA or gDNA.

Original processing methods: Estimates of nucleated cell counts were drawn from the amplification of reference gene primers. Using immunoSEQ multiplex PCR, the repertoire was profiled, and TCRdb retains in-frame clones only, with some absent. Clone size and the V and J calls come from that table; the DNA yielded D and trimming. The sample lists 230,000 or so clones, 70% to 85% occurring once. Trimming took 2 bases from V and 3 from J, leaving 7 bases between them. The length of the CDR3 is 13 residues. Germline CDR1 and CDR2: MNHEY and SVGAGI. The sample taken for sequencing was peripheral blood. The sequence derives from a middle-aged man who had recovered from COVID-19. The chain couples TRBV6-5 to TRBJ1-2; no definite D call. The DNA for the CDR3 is TGTGCCAGCAGTTACCAGGACTACTATGGCTACACCTTC. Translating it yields CASSYQDYYGYTF.